This TCR beta chain was identified during a study of blood T cell repertoires in COVID-19 (dated by TCRdb to the early 2020s). About the full investigation: Samples from collaborators originated in the United States, Italy and Spain and spanned both the acute and convalescent phases of COVID-19. The material from the prospective study consisted of cDNA or gDNA derived from T cells, B-cell-depleted T cells, or PBMCs. The dataset comprised deeply sampled blood TCRbeta repertoires from subjects exposed to, actively infected with, or recovered from COVID-19. The repertoires were released in a freely available public database intended as a resource for research on the immune response to SARS-CoV-2. Samples came from the ongoing ImmuneRACE study (first 160 participants) plus 1,254 subjects from 6 global collaborators. Nearly every sample came with metadata listing a de-identified subject ID, COVID-19 status, age in years and sex. Where available, HLA class I and class II types were obtained from metadata supplied by the sample provider rather than from assay-based typing.

Note on this clone: Which antigen it targets is not known. No qualities accompany the bases; no much larger clone lies one base away.

What the study reported, not specific to this receptor: The quantity of clinical and demographic metadata differed by source and by participant and was supplied without curation.

TCRbeta CDR3 regions were amplified from genomic DNA using the immunoSEQ Assay, a bias-controlled multiplex PCR. The study's own analysis went as follows. Within the assay, amplification of reference gene primers was used to estimate how many nucleated cells each sample contained. To quantify the absolute abundance of each unique TCRbeta CDR3 rearrangement, sequence reads were collapsed and filtered. For each sample, productive Simpson clonality was calculated as the square root of Simpson's diversity index across productive rearrangements. In its TCRdb copy, this immuneACCESS table keeps in-frame sequences only and misses some clones. Where compared with another copy, unresolved V genes explain less than half of these, and the others have no known cause. V and J calls plus clone size are reproduced from that table; the DNA served to infer D and trimming. Counted in this sample were about 240,000 clones; approximately 78% of them appeared once. The top ten hold 9.5% to 15% of the sample.

The collaborating institutions used their own protocols to collect whole blood in K2EDTA tubes. Collaborator samples were shipped for TCRbeta analysis as frozen whole blood, isolated PBMCs, or DNA extracted from either sample type. This clonotype was sampled from a woman aged 55-69 years with active or convalescent COVID-19. The sample was peripheral blood.

The bases are TGTGCCAGCAGCCCAGGACTAGCGGGGGCGAACTACGAGCAGTACTTC. This is translated as CASSPGLAGANYEQYF. The chain uses TRBV5-6 and TRBJ2-7, with TRBD2 matching 13 junction bases. The germline V gene supplies CDR1 SGHDT and CDR2 YYEEEE. Germline trimming: 4 bases from V, 3 bases from J; junction bases outside gene matches: 7. Counted from cysteine to phenylalanine, this CDR3 has 16 amino acids. Only CDR3 DNA remains: 48 bases, in frame from the first base.